These 20 T cell receptor beta chains share one sample of origin, sequenced in a study of cytomegalovirus exposure and HLA in healthy donors. This PCR relied on a set of 60 Vbeta primers and 13 Jbeta primers. Here immunoSEQ multiplex PCR was the method, and the copy in TCRdb shows in-frame clones only, minus some. The sample lists 95,000 to 150,000 clones; approximately 80% were seen once. The sequenced material came from PBMCs. The receptors here all came from a human donor in good health.

This clone was counted a few times. Additional DNA sequences in this sample encode the identical CDR3. The chain joins TRBV9 to TRBJ1-2, with D hard to call. From germline, CDR1 is SGDLS and CDR2 YYNGEE. V shed 2 bases and J shed 0 bases, with 5 bases lying between them. The CDR3 is made up of 13 amino acids. CDR3 sequence (DNA): TGTGCCAGCAGCGTGGACTCTAACTATGGCTACACCTTC. Its translation is CASSVDSNYGYTF.

This clone came up a few times. The chain has TRBV14 and TRBJ2-1, with D perhaps TRBD2 (6 bases). Per the germline V gene, CDR1 is SGHDN and CDR2 is FVKESK. V shed 0 bases and J shed 3 bases, with 12 bases lying between them. CDR3 size: 16 residues. Here the CDR3 DNA reads TGTGCCAGCAGCCAAGATAGCGGAGTAATCTACAATGAGCAGTTCTTC. Protein product: CASSQDSGVIYNEQFF.

V is TRBV28 and J is TRBJ2-2; 9 bases agree with TRBD2. The V segment lost 6 bases and the J segment 6 bases; nucleotides outside the gene matches: 20. Germline CDR1 is MDHEN and CDR2 is SYDVKM. The CDR3 spans 19 residues. The CDR3 here is CASSPISGGRAGFAGELFF. CDR3 DNA: TGTGCCAGCAGCCCAATAAGCGGCGGGAGGGCCGGTTTTGCCGGGGAGCTGTTTTTT.

V and J are TRBV6-5 and TRBJ2-2; D ambiguous. The germline V and J ends were trimmed by 10 bases and 1 base, with 13 bases remaining between them. The CDR3 runs 14 residues. Germline V gives CDR1 MNHEY, CDR2 SVGAGI. The CDR3 is CAIRAALNTGELFF. The CDR3 DNA reads as TGTGCCATACGCGCGGCCCTGAACACCGGGGAGCTGTTTTTT.

J is TRBJ1-2 and V is TRBV19; D remains unclear. Trimming took 10 bases from V and 4 from J, leaving 10 bases between them. The length of the CDR3 is 11 residues. Germline V lookup: CDR1 LNHDA, CDR2 SQIVND (reference sequence). CDR3 nucleotides: TGTGCCACCGGTGCCATCTATGGCTACACCTTC. Translating gives CATGAIYGYTF.

The gene calls are TRBV19 and TRBJ2-2, with TRBD1 as a possible D gene (5 bases). The CDR3 has 18 residues. V was cut by 4 bases and J by 0 bases, with 18 bases left in between. The V gene's germline CDR1 is LNHDA and CDR2 SQIVND (reference sequence). CDR3 sequence: CASSTFLRTPTNTGELFF. The CDR3, as DNA: TGTGCCAGTAGTACTTTTCTAAGGACACCTACGAACACCGGGGAGCTGTTTTTT.

The V gene is TRBV28, the J gene TRBJ2-5; tentatively, D is TRBD2 (6 bases). Trimming stripped 4 bases from V and 3 bases from J, with 15 bases between. The CDR3 covers 15 residues. Germline CDR1 MDHEN, CDR2 SYDVKM. CDR3 DNA sequence: TGTGCCAGCAGTTCCCCATCAGCGGGTGAAGAGACCCAGTACTTC. Protein sequence: CASSSPSAGEETQYF.

The sample holds a few counts of this clone. The V gene is TRBV9, the J gene TRBJ2-6; possible D gene TRBD2, 7 bases. CDR3 length equals 19 residues. The germline gives CDR1 SGDLS, CDR2 YYNGEE. V dropped 0 bases and J dropped 0 bases, with 16 bases sitting between them. CDR3 region: CASSVASAGEGSGANVLTF. The CDR3 nucleotides read TGTGCCAGCAGCGTAGCTTCCGCAGGGGAGGGCTCTGGGGCCAACGTCCTGACTTTC.

The chain has TRBV28 and TRBJ2-1; 13 nucleotides align to TRBD2. With V trimmed by 7 bases and J by 9 bases, 6 bases remained unmatched. The CDR3 has 14 amino acids. Germline CDR1 reads MDHEN; CDR2 reads SYDVKM. The CDR3 DNA reads TGTGCCAGCAAACTAGCGGGAGGGCCCATTGAGCAGTTCTTC. Translated: CASKLAGGPIEQFF.

This chain connects TRBV7-2 to TRBJ1-1; D is unclear. The germline V gene encodes CDR1 SGHTA and CDR2 FQGNSA. Trimming removed 2 bases at V and 1 base at J, with 11 bases between. The CDR3 contains 15 residues. CDR3 nucleotides: TGTGCCAGCAGCTTAACTAGACTGACGAACACTGAAGCTTTCTTT. Translated: CASSLTRLTNTEAFF.

CDR3 sequence: CASIRSGSYNEQFF. The CDR3 DNA reads as TGTGCCAGTATCAGAAGCGGGAGCTACAATGAGCAGTTCTTC. The V gene is TRBV19, the J gene TRBJ2-1; TRBD2 matches 8 bases. CDR3 size: 14 residues. V lost 7 bases and J lost 3; bases outside the gene matches: 5. Germline assignment: CDR1 LNHDA and CDR2 SQIVND (reference sequence). Using reference TRBV19 and TRBJ2-1 for the parts outside the CDR3, the full variable domain is DGGITQSPKYLFRKEGQNVTLSCEQNLNHDAMYWYRQDPGQGLRLIYYSQIVNDFQKGDIAEGYSVSREKKESFPLTVTSAQKNPTAFYLCASIRSGSYNEQFFGPGTRLTVL.

This CDR3 is CAWSVAGNSYEQYF. CDR3 DNA sequence: TGTGCCTGGAGTGTAGCGGGAAACTCCTACGAGCAGTACTTC. The chain couples TRBV30 to TRBJ2-7; the match to TRBD2 covers 7 bases. The CDR3 spans 14 residues. J lost 0 bases, V lost 0 bases, and 2 bases had no gene match. The germline V gene encodes CDR1 GTSNPN and CDR2 SVGIG (reference sequence).

V and J are TRBV2 and TRBJ1-1; D unclear. The CDR3 has 11 amino acids. Germline V gives CDR1 SNHLY, CDR2 FYNNEI. Trimming shortened V by 7 bases and J by 1 base, and 4 bases separated the two germline ends. The CDR3 DNA reads TGTGCCAGCACAGGGAACACTGAAGCTTTCTTT. This encodes CASTGNTEAFF.

CDR3 nucleotides: TGTGCCAGTATGGAACGGGGCAATCAGCCCCAGCATTTT. The encoded protein is CASMERGNQPQHF. The gene calls are TRBV19 and TRBJ1-5, with no clear D. This CDR3 is 13 amino acids long. Germline values: CDR1 LNHDA, CDR2 SQIVND (reference sequence). The V end was cut by 7 bases, the J end by 2 bases, with 9 bases between.

The chain employs TRBV5-1 and TRBJ1-4; D ambiguous. The V gene lost 1 base and the J gene lost 5 bases, with 9 bases spanning the gap. From germline, CDR1 is SGHRS and CDR2 YFSETQ. This CDR3 has 14 residues. CDR3 nucleotide sequence: TGCGCCAGCAGCTTGACAGACCGGAATGAAAAACTGTTTTTT. Residues: CASSLTDRNEKLFF.

Only a few counts were recorded for this clone. The rearrangement links TRBV7-8 to TRBJ2-3; TRBD2 matches at 7 bases. CDR3 length: 14 residues. V shed 6 bases and J 5 bases; nucleotides not matched to a gene: 8. The V gene's germline CDR1 is SGHVS and CDR2 FQNEAQ. As DNA, the CDR3 is TGTGCCAGCAGGGTCGCGGGAGACAGAGATACGCAGTATTTT. Amino acids: CASRVAGDRDTQYF.

This clone has only one observation. The chain has TRBV6-6 and TRBJ1-2, with 7 bases that match TRBD1. V shed 4 bases and J 5 bases; nucleotides not matched to a gene: 4. CDR3 size: 13 residues. Germline CDR1 is MNHNY and CDR2 is SVGAGI (reference sequence). CDR3: CASSLQGRYGYTF. CDR3 nucleotides: TGTGCCAGCAGTTTACAGGGGAGGTATGGCTACACCTTC.

V and J are TRBV6-6 and TRBJ2-3; 7 nucleotides agree with TRBD2. The CDR3 loop spans 15 amino acids. J was trimmed by 3 bases and V by 0 bases; bases with no gene match: 3. The germline gives CDR1 MNHNY, CDR2 SVGAGI (reference sequence). CDR3 loop: CASSYSSSGTDTQYF. Written as DNA, the CDR3 is TGTGCCAGCAGTTACTCGTCTAGCGGAACAGATACGCAGTATTTT.

CDR3 sequence (DNA): TGCGCCAGCAGCTTTAGCGGGAGGGATCCCGGGGAGCTGTTTTTT. Protein product: CASSFSGRDPGELFF. This chain links TRBV10-1 with TRBJ2-2; 11 positions match TRBD2. Germline V gene sequence: CDR1 WNHNN, CDR2 SYGVQD (reference sequence). J gave up 6 bases and V 6 bases, and 6 bases lay outside the gene matches. The CDR3 sequence is 15 residues long.

This chain joins TRBV5-6 and TRBJ2-7; D is uncertain. This CDR3 spans 14 amino acids. The V gene's germline CDR1 is SGHDT and CDR2 YYEEEE. V was clipped by 2 bases and J by 3 bases, with 12 bases between them. The CDR3 DNA follows: TGTGCCAGCAGCTTTCTTCGCCCTAACTACGAGCAGTACTTC. This gives the protein CASSFLRPNYEQYF.